The clone carrying this T cell receptor beta chain was observed a few times. The data stem from a study of OX40 agonist ivuxolimab in advanced cancers. About the study: Patient treatment consisted of intravenous ivuxolimab administration every 2 weeks at 0.01 to 10 mg/kg. Hepatocellular carcinoma, melanoma, renal cell or head and neck cancer occurred in dose-escalation patients.

Profiling relied on immunoSEQ multiplex PCR, and the TCRdb table lists in-frame clones only, not all of them. This sample has about 150,000 clones, with 85% to 95% found just once. V gave up 2 bases and J gave up 0 bases, with 10 bases separating them. The CDR3 contains 15 residues. CDR1 and CDR2 (germline): KGHSH, LQKENI. The clonotype was recovered from an adult with an advanced solid tumor such as melanoma, head and neck, liver or kidney cancer. The chain uses TRBV18 and TRBJ1-1; D is perhaps TRBD1 (6 bases). The material was CD4+ or CD8+ T cells sorted from blood, obtained in a trial of the OX40 agonist ivuxolimab. The CDR3, as DNA: TGTGCCAGCTCACCATCGAGGGACATGAACACTGAAGCTTTCTTT. Its translation is CASSPSRDMNTEAFF.